This TCR beta chain was sequenced in a study of blood T cells in healthy people across ages. Study conclusions and caveats: Significant beta diversity loss was already apparent by age roughly 43, declining roughly linearly. Percentage of naive T cells showed a strong correlation with TCR beta diversity.

Comment on this clonotype: The target antigen is unknown.

Trimming cost V 5 bases and J 3 bases; bases outside gene matches: 5. Germline assignment: CDR1 MNHEY and CDR2 SMNVEV (reference sequence). The CDR3 runs to 14 residues. Alongside a J-beta primer mix, a sample-barcoded 5' primer served in a second PCR lasting about 7 to 11 cycles. Every single cDNA molecule received a tag from a template-switch adaptor with 12 random nucleotides. TCRdb re-analysed the 5' RACE reads in MiXCR, keeping a single row per CDR3 protein. The sample includes about 1,000,000 distinct CDR3 sequences, around 45% seen only once; the top ten take over 15%. The chain joins TRBV27 to TRBJ1-2; 8 bases match TRBD1. This TCR derives from a woman aged 60-75 years in good health. Sequencing was carried out using blood. The CDR3 loop reads CASSLNRGDYGYTF. The CDR3 region has the DNA TGTGCCAGCAGTCTCAACAGGGGGGACTATGGCTACACCTTC.